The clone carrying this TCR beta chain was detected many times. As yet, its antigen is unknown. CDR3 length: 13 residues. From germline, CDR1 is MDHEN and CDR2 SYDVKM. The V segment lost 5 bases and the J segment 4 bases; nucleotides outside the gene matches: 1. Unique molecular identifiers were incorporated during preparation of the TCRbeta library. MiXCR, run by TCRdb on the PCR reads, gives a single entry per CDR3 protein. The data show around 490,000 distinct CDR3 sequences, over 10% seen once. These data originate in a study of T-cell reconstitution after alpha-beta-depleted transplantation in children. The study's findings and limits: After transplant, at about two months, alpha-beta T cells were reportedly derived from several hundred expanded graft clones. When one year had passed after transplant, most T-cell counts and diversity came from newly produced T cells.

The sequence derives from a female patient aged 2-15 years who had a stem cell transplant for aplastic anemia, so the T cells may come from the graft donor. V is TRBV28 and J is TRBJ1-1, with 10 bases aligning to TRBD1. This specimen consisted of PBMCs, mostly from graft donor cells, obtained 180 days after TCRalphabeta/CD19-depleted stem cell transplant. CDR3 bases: TGTGCCAGCAGTGACAGGGGGCCCACTGAAGCTTTCTTT. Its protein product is CASSDRGPTEAFF.